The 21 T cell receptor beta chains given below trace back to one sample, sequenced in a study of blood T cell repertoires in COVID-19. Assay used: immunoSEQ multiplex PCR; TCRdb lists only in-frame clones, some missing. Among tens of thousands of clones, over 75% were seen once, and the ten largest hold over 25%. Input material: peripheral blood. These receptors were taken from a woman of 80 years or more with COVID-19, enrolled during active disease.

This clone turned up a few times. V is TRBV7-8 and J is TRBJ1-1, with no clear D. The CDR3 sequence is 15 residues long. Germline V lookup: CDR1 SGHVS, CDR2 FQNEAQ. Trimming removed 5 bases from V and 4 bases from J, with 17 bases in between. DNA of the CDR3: TGTGCCAGCAGCCGAGAGAGGGTCCCCACCACTGAAGCTTTCTTT. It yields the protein CASSRERVPTTEAFF.

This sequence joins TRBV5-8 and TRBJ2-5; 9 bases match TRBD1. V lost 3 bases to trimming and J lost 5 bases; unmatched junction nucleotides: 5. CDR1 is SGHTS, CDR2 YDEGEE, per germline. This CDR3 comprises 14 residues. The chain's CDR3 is CASSSGTGKETQYF. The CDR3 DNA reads TGTGCCAGCAGCTCCGGGACAGGGAAGGAGACCCAGTACTTC.

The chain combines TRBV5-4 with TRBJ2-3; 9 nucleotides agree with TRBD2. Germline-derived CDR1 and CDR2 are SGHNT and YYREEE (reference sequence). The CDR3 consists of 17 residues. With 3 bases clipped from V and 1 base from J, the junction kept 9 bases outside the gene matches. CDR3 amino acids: CASSSGIAGARTDTQYF. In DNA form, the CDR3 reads TGTGCCAGCAGCTCCGGCATAGCGGGGGCCCGCACAGATACGCAGTATTTT.

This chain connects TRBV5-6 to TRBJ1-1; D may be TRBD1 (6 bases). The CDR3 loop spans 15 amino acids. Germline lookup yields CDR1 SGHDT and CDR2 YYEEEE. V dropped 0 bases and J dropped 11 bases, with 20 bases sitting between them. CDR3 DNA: TGTGCCAGCAGCTTGGGGCCCCAGGGGCACCCAGGGGCTTTCTTT. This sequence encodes CASSLGPQGHPGAFF.

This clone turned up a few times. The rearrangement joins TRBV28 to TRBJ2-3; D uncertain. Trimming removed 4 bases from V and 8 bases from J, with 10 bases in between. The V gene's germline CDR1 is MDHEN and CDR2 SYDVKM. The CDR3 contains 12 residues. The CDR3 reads CASSSRRGTQYF. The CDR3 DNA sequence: TGTGCCAGCAGTTCGCGACGCGGTACGCAGTATTTT.

CDR3 in amino acids: CASRTQGAPNTEAFF. CDR3 coding DNA: TGTGCCAGCAGAACACAGGGGGCGCCGAACACTGAAGCTTTCTTT. This rearrangement joins TRBV6-6 to TRBJ1-1; 9 bases are a match to TRBD1. V shed 6 bases and J 1 base; nucleotides not matched to a gene: 6. This CDR3 has 15 amino acids. The germline V gene encodes CDR1 MNHNY and CDR2 SVGAGI (reference sequence).

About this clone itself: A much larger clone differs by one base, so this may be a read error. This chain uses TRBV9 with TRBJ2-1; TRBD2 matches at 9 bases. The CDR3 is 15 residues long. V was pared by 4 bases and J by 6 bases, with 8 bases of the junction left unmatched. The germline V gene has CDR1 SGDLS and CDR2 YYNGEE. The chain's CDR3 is CASSRASGKGNEQFF. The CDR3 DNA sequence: TGTGCCAGCAGCCGAGCTAGCGGGAAAGGCAATGAGCAGTTCTTC.

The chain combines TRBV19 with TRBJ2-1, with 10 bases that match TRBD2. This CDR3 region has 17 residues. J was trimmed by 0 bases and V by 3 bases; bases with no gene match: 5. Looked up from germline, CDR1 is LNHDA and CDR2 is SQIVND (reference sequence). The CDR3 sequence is CASSIGLAASSYNEQFF. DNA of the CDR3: TGTGCCAGTAGTATCGGACTAGCGGCGAGCTCCTACAATGAGCAGTTCTTC. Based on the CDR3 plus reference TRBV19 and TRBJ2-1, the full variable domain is DGGITQSPKYLFRKEGQNVTLSCEQNLNHDAMYWYRQDPGQGLRLIYYSQIVNDFQKGDIAEGYSVSREKKESFPLTVTSAQKNPTAFYLCASSIGLAASSYNEQFFGPGTRLTVL.

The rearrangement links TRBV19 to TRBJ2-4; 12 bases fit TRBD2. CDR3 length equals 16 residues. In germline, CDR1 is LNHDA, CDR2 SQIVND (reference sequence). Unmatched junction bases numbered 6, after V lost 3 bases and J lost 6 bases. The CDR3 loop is CASSMTSGSWGNIQYF. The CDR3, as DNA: TGTGCCAGTAGTATGACTAGCGGGAGTTGGGGAAACATTCAGTACTTC. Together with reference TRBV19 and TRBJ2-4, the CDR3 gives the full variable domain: DGGITQSPKYLFRKEGQNVTLSCEQNLNHDAMYWYRQDPGQGLRLIYYSQIVNDFQKGDIAEGYSVSREKKESFPLTVTSAQKNPTAFYLCASSMTSGSWGNIQYFGAGTRLSVL.

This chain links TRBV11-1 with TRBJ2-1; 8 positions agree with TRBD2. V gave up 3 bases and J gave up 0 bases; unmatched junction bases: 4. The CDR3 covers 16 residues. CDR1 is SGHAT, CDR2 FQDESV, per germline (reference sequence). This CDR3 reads CASSLQRESSYNEQFF. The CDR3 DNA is TGTGCCAGCAGCTTGCAGCGGGAGAGCTCCTACAATGAGCAGTTCTTC.

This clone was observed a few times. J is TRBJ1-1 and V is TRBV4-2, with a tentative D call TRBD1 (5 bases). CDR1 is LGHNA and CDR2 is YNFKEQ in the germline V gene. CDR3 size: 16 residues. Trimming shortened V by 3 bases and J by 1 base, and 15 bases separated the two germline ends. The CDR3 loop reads CASSQVVGGRNTEAFF. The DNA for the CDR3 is TGTGCCAGCAGCCAGGTCGTGGGGGGAAGGAACACTGAAGCTTTCTTT.

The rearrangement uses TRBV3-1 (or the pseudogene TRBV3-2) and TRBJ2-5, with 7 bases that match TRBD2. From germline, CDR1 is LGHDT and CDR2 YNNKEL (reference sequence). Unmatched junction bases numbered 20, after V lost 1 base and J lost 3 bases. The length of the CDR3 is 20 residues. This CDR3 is CASSQGGEGLGSPPEETQYF. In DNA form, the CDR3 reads TGTGCCAGCAGCCAAGGGGGGGAGGGGCTCGGCTCCCCTCCCGAAGAGACCCAGTACTTC.

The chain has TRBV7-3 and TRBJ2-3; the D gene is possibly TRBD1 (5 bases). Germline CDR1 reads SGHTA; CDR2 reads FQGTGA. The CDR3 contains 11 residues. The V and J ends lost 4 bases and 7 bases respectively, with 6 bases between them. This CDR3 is CASSSGNTQYF. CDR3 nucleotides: TGTGCCAGCAGCTCAGGGAATACGCAGTATTTT.

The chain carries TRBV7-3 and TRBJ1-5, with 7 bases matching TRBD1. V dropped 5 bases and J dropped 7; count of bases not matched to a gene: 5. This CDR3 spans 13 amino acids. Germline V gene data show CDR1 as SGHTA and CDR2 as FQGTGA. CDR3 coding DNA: TGTGCCAGCAGCACAGGGGTCGGACAGCCCCAGCATTTT. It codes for CASSTGVGQPQHF. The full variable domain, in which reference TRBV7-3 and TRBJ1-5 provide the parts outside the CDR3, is GAGVSQTPSNKVTEKGKYVELRCDPISGHTALYWYRQSLGQGPEFLIYFQGTGAADDSGLPNDRFFAVRPEGSVSTLKIQRTERGDSAVYLCASSTGVGQPQHFGDGTRLSIL.

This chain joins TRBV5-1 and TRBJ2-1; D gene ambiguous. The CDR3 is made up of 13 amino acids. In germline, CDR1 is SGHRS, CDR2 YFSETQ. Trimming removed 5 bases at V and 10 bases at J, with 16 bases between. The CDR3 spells CASSNSFTWEQFF. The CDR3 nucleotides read TGCGCCAGCAGTAACAGCTTCACGTGGGAGCAGTTCTTC.

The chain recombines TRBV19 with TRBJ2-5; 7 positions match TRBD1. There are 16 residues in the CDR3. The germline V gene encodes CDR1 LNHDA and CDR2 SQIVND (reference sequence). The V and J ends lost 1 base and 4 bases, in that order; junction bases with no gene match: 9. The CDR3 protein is CASSIVPRGGGETQYF. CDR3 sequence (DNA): TGTGCCAGTAGTATAGTTCCAAGAGGGGGCGGAGAGACCCAGTACTTC. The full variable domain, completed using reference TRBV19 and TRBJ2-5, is DGGITQSPKYLFRKEGQNVTLSCEQNLNHDAMYWYRQDPGQGLRLIYYSQIVNDFQKGDIAEGYSVSREKKESFPLTVTSAQKNPTAFYLCASSIVPRGGGETQYFGPGTRLLVL.

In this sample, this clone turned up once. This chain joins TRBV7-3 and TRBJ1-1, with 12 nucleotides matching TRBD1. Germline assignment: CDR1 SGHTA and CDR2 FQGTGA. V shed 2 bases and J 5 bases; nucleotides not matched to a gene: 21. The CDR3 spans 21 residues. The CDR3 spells CASSLAPWDRGRRVGLTEAFF. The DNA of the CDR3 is TGTGCCAGCAGCTTAGCCCCATGGGACAGGGGGCGGAGGGTCGGACTTACTGAAGCTTTCTTT.

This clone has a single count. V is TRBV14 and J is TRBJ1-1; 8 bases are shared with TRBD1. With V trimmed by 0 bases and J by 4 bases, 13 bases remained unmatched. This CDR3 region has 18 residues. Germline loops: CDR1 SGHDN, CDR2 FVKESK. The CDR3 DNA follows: TGTGCCAGCAGCCAAGATCCCGGCAGGGGGCGGCGGGTCACTGAAGCTTTCTTT. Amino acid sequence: CASSQDPGRGRRVTEAFF. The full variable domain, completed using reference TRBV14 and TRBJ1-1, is EAGVTQFPSHSVIEKGQTVTLRCDPISGHDNLYWYRRVMGKEIKFLLHFVKESKQDESGMPNNRFLAERTGGTYSTLKVQPAELEDSGVYFCASSQDPGRGRRVTEAFFGQGTRLTVV.

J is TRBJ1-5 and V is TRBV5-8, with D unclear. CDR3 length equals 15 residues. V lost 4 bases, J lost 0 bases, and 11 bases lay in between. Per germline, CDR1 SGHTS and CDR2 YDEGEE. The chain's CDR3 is CASSLGVYSNQPQHF. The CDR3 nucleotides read TGTGCCAGCAGCCTCGGAGTTTATAGCAATCAGCCCCAGCATTTT. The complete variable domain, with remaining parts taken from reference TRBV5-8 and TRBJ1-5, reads EAGVTQSPTHLIKTRGQQATLRCSPISGHTSVYWYQQALGLGLQFLLWYDEGEERNRGNFPPRFSGRQFPNYSSELNVNALELEDSALYLCASSLGVYSNQPQHFGDGTRLSIL.

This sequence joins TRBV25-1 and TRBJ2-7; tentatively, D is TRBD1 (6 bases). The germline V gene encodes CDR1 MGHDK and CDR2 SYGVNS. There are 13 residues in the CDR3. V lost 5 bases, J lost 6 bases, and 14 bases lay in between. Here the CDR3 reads CASSHNTGSEQYF. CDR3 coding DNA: TGTGCCAGCAGTCACAACACAGGGTCCGAGCAGTACTTC.

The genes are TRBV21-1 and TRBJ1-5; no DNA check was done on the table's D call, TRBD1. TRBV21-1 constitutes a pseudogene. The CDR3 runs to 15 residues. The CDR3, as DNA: TGTGCCAGCAGCACCCAGGACAGGCTCGATCAGCCCCAGCATTTT. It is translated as CASSTQDRLDQPQHF.